This T cell receptor (beta chain) derives from a study of radiotherapy plus CTLA-4 blockade in lung cancer (dated 2018 in TCRdb). Looking at the study overall: Among enrolled patients, approximately 18% had an objective response and 25% to 35% reached disease control.

The study tested focal radiation therapy combined with CTLA-4 blockade (ipilimumab) in patients with chemo-refractory metastatic non-small-cell lung cancer. Paper-wide results and their limitations: Increased serum interferon-beta after radiation, together with early dynamic changes in blood T cell clones, were reported to be the strongest predictors of response. After treatment with radiotherapy and ipilimumab, TCR clones that originated in tumors expanded in peripheral blood.

Receptors were amplified or captured by the immunoSEQ multiplex PCR assay. TCRdb stores this immuneACCESS table with in-frame sequences only. Part of the clones is absent; in the studies checked, under half of the shortfall reflects unresolved V genes, and no reason is known for the rest. The sample profile shows 45,000 or so clones; approximately 76% of them were found once. The ten largest clonotypes hold around 10% of the sample. A word on this clone: The specificity of this receptor is unknown. There are no base qualities to consult, and no much larger clone falls within one base.

Trimming accounts for 2 bases at V and 6 bases at J, while the number of junction bases matched to no gene is 2. CDR1 and CDR2 are read off the germline V gene (reference sequence) as GTSNPN and SVGIG. The CDR3 starts with the cysteine, ends with the phenylalanine, and has 14 residues. Of all the DNA, just the CDR3 is kept, 42 bases in frame from base 1. This clonotype was sampled from a human donor with non-small cell lung cancer who had stable disease on radiotherapy plus ipilimumab. The chain was built from TRBV30 and TRBJ2-2, and TRBD2 aligns with 11 junction nucleotides. The sample here was peripheral blood, taken from a patient treated with radiotherapy plus ipilimumab. The CDR3 protein sequence reads: CAWSLAGGPGELFF. In nucleotides, the sequence is TGTGCCTGGAGTCTAGCGGGGGGCCCCGGGGAGCTGTTTTTT.